This entry concerns a single T cell receptor (beta chain). This sample was taken from a study of blood T cell repertoires in COVID-19. Study-wide context: Samples representing acute and convalescent COVID-19 were sourced from the United States, Italy and Spain. T cells, B-cell-depleted T cells, or PBMCs provided the cDNA or gDNA that served as material.

Study processing details: Reference gene primer amplification gave estimated nucleated cell counts. The repertoire was sequenced with immunoSEQ multiplex PCR; TCRdb's copy has only in-frame clones and lacks some. Clone size and V and J calls were adopted from that table, with D and trimming inferred from the DNA. The sample consists of 140,000 to 150,000 clones, 70% to 90% of them appearing once. Source material: peripheral blood. This sequence was found in a woman between 40 and 55 years old with active or convalescent COVID-19.

Here the CDR3 DNA reads TGTGCCAGCAGCTTTGGGACAGTGGGTGAAAAACTGTTTTTT. Amino acids: CASSFGTVGEKLFF. The J gene is TRBJ1-4, the V gene TRBV5-6, with 7 bases lining up with TRBD1. This CDR3 is 14 amino acids long. The junction had 5 bases not matched to a gene; V was cut back by 2 bases and J by 7 bases. CDR1 SGHDT and CDR2 YYEEEE come from the germline V gene.